Sequencing of this TCR beta chain was carried out in a study of shared clonotypes between healthy human individuals. Overall study results and limits: Few donors limited the genetic and exposure-history diversity represented.

Notes on this clone: Its antigen is currently unknown.

Trimming shortened V by 2 bases and J by 7 bases, and 14 bases separated the two germline ends. Germline CDR1 is MDHEN and CDR2 is SYDVKM. The CDR3 length is 14 residues. How the authors handled the data: ImmunoSEQ output held junction-only sequences without quality scores, so filtering differed. The data were produced by immunoSEQ multiplex PCR, yet TCRdb's version contains in-frame clones alone and is incomplete. The V and J calls and clone size are taken from that table; D and trimming were inferred from the DNA. The sample has 450,000 to 500,000 clones; 79% are singletons. The TCR was taken from a woman in her 40s in good health. Some clones in this sample may be carry-over from other donors' samples. Material: PBMCs. The V gene is TRBV28, the J gene TRBJ1-2; tentatively, D is TRBD1 (6 bases). The chain's CDR3 is CASSLVAGVRGYTF. CDR3 sequence (DNA): TGTGCCAGCAGTTTAGTGGCAGGGGTTCGTGGCTACACCTTC.